Below, 15 T cell receptor beta chains from the same sample are listed, as sequenced in a study of blood T cell repertoires in COVID-19 (dated by TCRdb to about 2020). Receptors were amplified or captured by the immunoSEQ multiplex PCR assay. TCRdb limited this immuneACCESS table to in-frame rearrangements with V and J called. A share of clones is missing; checked studies link under half to unresolved V genes, and the rest is unexplained. The sample has fewer than 110,000 clones on record, about four fifths of them singletons. The ten largest account for roughly 4.4% of the sample. The sequencing input was peripheral blood. The receptors stem from a human donor in a cohort sampled during active COVID-19.

The table lists this clone with a count of one. The chain carries TRBV6-1 and TRBJ1-1; weak D call: TRBD1 (6 bases). This CDR3 region has 15 residues. CDR1 is MNHNS and CDR2 is SASEGT in the germline V gene. V dropped 0 bases and J dropped 12 bases, with 20 bases sitting between them. In DNA, the CDR3 is TGTGCCAGCAGTGAAGCCAGGCCGACAGGATCTTTAACTTTCTTT. Encoded protein: CASSEARPTGSLTFF.

The chain links TRBV19 to TRBJ2-1, with D perhaps matching TRBD1 (5 bases). The V and J ends lost 0 bases and 0 bases respectively, with 12 bases between them. The CDR3 consists of 17 residues. CDR1 LNHDA and CDR2 SQIVND come from the germline V gene (reference sequence). CDR3 sequence: CASSIEATGLSYNEQFF. The CDR3 DNA reads as TGTGCCAGTAGTATAGAGGCCACAGGCCTCTCCTACAATGAGCAGTTCTTC.

The chain combines TRBV4-3 with TRBJ2-1; the D is unclear. From germline, CDR1 is LGHNA and CDR2 YSLEER. There are 15 residues in the CDR3. The V end lost 1 base, the J end lost 0 bases, and 7 bases lay between the germline ends. CDR3 amino acids: CASSQGGVSYNEQFF. Here the CDR3 DNA reads TGCGCCAGCAGCCAAGGTGGAGTCTCCTACAATGAGCAGTTCTTC.

This rearrangement joins TRBV3-1 (or the pseudogene TRBV3-2) to TRBJ2-2; 7 nucleotides align to TRBD1. The CDR3 spans 16 residues. Trimming removed 4 bases from V and 5 bases from J; junction bases left unmatched: 10. CDR1 is LGHDT, CDR2 YNNKEL, per germline (reference sequence). The CDR3 sequence: CASSPTWDRQTGELFF. Here the CDR3 DNA reads TGTGCCAGCAGCCCAACCTGGGACAGACAAACCGGGGAGCTGTTTTTT.

The genes are TRBV7-2 and TRBJ2-3, with TRBD1 matching over 12 bases. This CDR3 has 15 amino acids. Germline CDR1 is SGHTA and CDR2 is FQGNSA. Trimming at V came to 5 bases and at J to 4 bases, leaving 4 bases not matched to a gene. The CDR3: CASSGDRGPPDTQYF. The CDR3 DNA follows: TGTGCCAGCAGCGGGGACAGGGGGCCTCCAGATACGCAGTATTTT.

This chain connects TRBV2 to TRBJ2-1; 8 bases agree with TRBD1. From germline, CDR1 is SNHLY and CDR2 FYNNEI. Unmatched junction bases numbered 7, after V lost 7 bases and J lost 5 bases. The CDR3 spans 14 residues. DNA of the CDR3: TGTGCCAGCATGGGGACAGGAGCTAACAATGAGCAGTTCTTC. It yields the protein CASMGTGANNEQFF. Based on the CDR3 plus reference TRBV2 and TRBJ2-1, the full variable domain is EPEVTQTPSHQVTQMGQEVILRCVPISNHLYFYWYRQILGQKVEFLVSFYNNEISEKSEIFDDQFSVERPDGSNFTLKIRSTKLEDSAMYFCASMGTGANNEQFFGPGTRLTVL.

This clone was counted a single time. V and J are TRBV2 and TRBJ2-3; TRBD1 is a possible D gene (5 bases). V dropped 5 bases and J dropped 1 base, with 7 bases sitting between them. The CDR3 consists of 13 residues. The germline V gene has CDR1 SNHLY and CDR2 FYNNEI. CDR3 DNA: TGTGCCAGCAGTCCACAGGGCACAGATACGCAGTATTTT. As protein: CASSPQGTDTQYF.

The chain joins TRBV7-6 to TRBJ1-1; D gene uncertain. Germline V CDR1 and CDR2: SGHVS, FNYEAQ. The CDR3 runs to 16 residues. V was cut by 5 bases and J by 2 bases, with 18 bases left in between. This chain's CDR3 is CASSEIGGRQNTEAFF. The CDR3, as DNA: TGTGCCAGCAGCGAAATAGGTGGCAGGCAAAACACTGAAGCTTTCTTT.

This clone was seen only once. As DNA, the CDR3 is TGTGCCAGCTCAACCGGGACAGAGAATCAGCCCCAGCATTTT. Its translation: CASSTGTENQPQHF. The chain combines TRBV18 with TRBJ1-5, with 7 positions matching TRBD1. With V trimmed by 5 bases and J by 4 bases, 5 bases remained unmatched. The CDR3 has 14 amino acids. The germline gives CDR1 KGHSH, CDR2 LQKENI.

V is TRBV12-3 or TRBV12-4 and J is TRBJ2-7; 7 bases align to TRBD1. V shed 3 bases and J 1 base; nucleotides not matched to a gene: 0. This CDR3 comprises 13 residues. DNA of the CDR3: TGTGCCAGCAGTTTGGGACAGTCCTACGAGCAGTACGTC. This encodes CASSLGQSYEQYV.

This chain connects TRBV11-2 to TRBJ2-5; 7 nucleotides match TRBD2. The CDR3 is 16 residues long. Germline values: CDR1 SGHAT, CDR2 FQNNGV. J gave up 4 bases and V 6 bases, and 14 bases lay outside the gene matches. CDR3 residues: CASRRPGGGPSETQYF. CDR3 nucleotide sequence: TGTGCCAGCAGGCGTCCCGGGGGAGGGCCGTCAGAGACCCAGTACTTC.

This chain links TRBV5-1 with TRBJ2-1; 13 bases match TRBD2. CDR3 length equals 16 residues. The V gene end was trimmed by 4 bases and the J gene end by 2 bases; junction bases not matched to a gene: 3. CDR1 and CDR2 (germline): SGHRS, YFSETQ. Here the CDR3 DNA reads TGCGCCAGCAGCCGAACTAGCGGGAGGGCCTACAATGAGCAGTTCTTC. It specifies CASSRTSGRAYNEQFF.

V usage is TRBV6-5 and J usage is TRBJ1-4; 7 bases match TRBD1. The CDR3 runs 15 residues. Germline lookup yields CDR1 MNHEY and CDR2 SVGAGI. V gave up 7 bases and J gave up 2 bases; unmatched junction bases: 7. The CDR3 is CASNTGDSTNEKLFF. The CDR3 DNA reads as TGTGCCAGCAACACAGGGGACAGCACTAATGAAAAACTGTTTTTT.

The chain uses TRBV29-1 and TRBJ1-2; possibly TRBD1 for D (6 bases). Trimming cost V 7 bases and J 8 bases, with 23 bases left between them. Germline V gene data show CDR1 as SQVTM and CDR2 as ANQGSEA. The CDR3 loop spans 14 amino acids. The chain's CDR3 is CSAGTHRESEGYTF. The CDR3 DNA sequence: TGCAGCGCCGGGACCCACAGGGAATCAGAAGGCTACACCTTC.

The rearrangement joins TRBV27 to TRBJ2-1; 9 bases agree with TRBD1. Germline V gene data show CDR1 as MNHEY and CDR2 as SMNVEV (reference sequence). There are 14 residues in the CDR3. Trimming took 6 bases from V and 3 from J; bases not matched to a gene: 3. The CDR3 coding sequence is TGTGCCAGCAGGCGGACAGGGGACTACAATGAGCAGTTCTTC. As protein: CASRRTGDYNEQFF.